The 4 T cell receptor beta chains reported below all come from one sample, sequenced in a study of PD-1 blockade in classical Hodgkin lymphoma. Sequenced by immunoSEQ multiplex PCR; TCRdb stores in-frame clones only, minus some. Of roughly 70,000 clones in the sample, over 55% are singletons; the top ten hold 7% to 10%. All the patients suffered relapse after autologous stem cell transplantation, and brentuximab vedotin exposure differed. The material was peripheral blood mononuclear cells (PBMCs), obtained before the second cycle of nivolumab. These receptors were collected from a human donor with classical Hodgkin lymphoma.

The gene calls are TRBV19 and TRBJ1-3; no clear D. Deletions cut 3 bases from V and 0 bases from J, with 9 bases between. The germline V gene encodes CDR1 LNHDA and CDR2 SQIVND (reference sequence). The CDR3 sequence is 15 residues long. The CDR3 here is CASSMRASSGNTIYF. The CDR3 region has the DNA TGTGCCAGTAGTATGCGGGCCTCCTCTGGAAACACCATATATTTT.

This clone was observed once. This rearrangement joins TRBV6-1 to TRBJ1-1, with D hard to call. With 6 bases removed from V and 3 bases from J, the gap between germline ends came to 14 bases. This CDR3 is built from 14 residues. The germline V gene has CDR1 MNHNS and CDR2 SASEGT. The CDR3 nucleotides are TGTGCCAGCAGGGAGGGAGTTGTAGACACTGAAGCTTTCTTT. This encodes CASREGVVDTEAFF.

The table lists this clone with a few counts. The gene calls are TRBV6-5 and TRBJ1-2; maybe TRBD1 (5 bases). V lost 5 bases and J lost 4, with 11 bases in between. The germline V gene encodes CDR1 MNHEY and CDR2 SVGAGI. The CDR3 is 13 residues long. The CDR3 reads CASSDGGAYGYTF. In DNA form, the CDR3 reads TGTGCCAGCAGTGACGGCGGGGCCTATGGCTACACCTTC.

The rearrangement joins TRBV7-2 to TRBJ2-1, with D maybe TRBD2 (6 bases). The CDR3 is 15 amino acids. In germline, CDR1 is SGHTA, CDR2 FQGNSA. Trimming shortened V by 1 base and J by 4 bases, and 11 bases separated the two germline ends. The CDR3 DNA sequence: TGTGCCAGCAGCTTAGTGGGGGGAAAATACAATGAGCAGTTCTTC. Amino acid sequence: CASSLVGGKYNEQFF.